The clone carrying this T cell receptor (beta chain) is a singleton in its sample. The sample originates from a study of blood T cell repertoires in COVID-19. The wider study: The origin of the acute and convalescent COVID-19 samples was the United States, Italy and Spain. Nucleic acid was either cDNA or gDNA, and it came from T cells, B-cell-depleted T cells, or PBMCs.

TCRdb's copy holds only in-frame clones and misses some; the assay was immunoSEQ multiplex PCR. The sample lists 150,000 or so clones, around nine tenths occurring once. Patients from Seattle were sampled longitudinally, starting during active infection. V gave up 1 base and J gave up 0 bases; unmatched junction bases: 6. The CDR3 is made up of 17 amino acids. Germline CDR1 reads LNHDA; CDR2 reads SQIVND (reference sequence). The chain couples TRBV19 to TRBJ2-5; 9 nucleotides agree with TRBD2. Sample: peripheral blood. The TCR originated in a man aged 60 to 69 with COVID-19, enrolled during active disease. CDR3 in DNA: TGTGCCAGTAGTATAGGGGGCGGGAGGGTGTACCAAGAGACCCAGTACTTC. It specifies CASSIGGGRVYQETQYF.